The 25 T cell receptor beta chains given below trace back to one sample, sequenced in a study of Graves' ophthalmopathy and Graves' hyperthyroidism. Amplified TCR beta CDR3 regions were obtained using RNA transcripts as template. HTBI primers served in a first-round RT-PCR, which a second-round multiplex PCR followed. TCRdb used MiXCR to reprocess the multiplex PCR reads, holding one entry per CDR3 protein. Among approximately 700,000 distinct CDR3 sequences, roughly 41% were seen once, and the ten largest hold roughly 3.5%. Sequenced material: peripheral blood. These receptors were taken from an adult man with Graves' ophthalmopathy.

The chain carries TRBV20-1 and TRBJ1-1, with TRBD1 matching 7 bases. From germline, CDR1 is DFQATT and CDR2 SNEGSKA (reference sequence). The V and J ends lost 6 bases and 5 bases, in that order; junction bases with no gene match: 12. This CDR3 region has 14 residues. CDR3 sequence reads: CSAPTGRGGTEAFF. The CDR3, as DNA: TGCAGTGCCCCGACAGGGAGGGGGGGAACTGAAGCTTTCTTT.

This clonotype has ten or more counts. The J gene is TRBJ2-6, the V gene TRBV10-3; 8 bases match TRBD1. CDR1 and CDR2 from the germline V gene are ENHRY and SYGVKD. The J segment lost 0 bases and the V segment lost 6 bases, leaving 10 bases of the junction unmatched. This CDR3 comprises 18 residues. The CDR3 DNA reads TGTGCCATCAGCGACTCTAGGGACAGGTTCTCTGGGGCCAACGTCCTGACTTTC. Protein: CAISDSRDRFSGANVLTF.

Worth noting for this clonotype: A junction boundary mismatches the germline segment, possibly from a read error. The chain links TRBV7-9 to TRBJ2-7; TRBD2 might be the D (7 bases). The germline CDR1 and CDR2 sequences are SEHNR and FQNEAQ (reference sequence). The CDR3 extends over 16 amino acids. The CDR3 nucleotides read TGCGCCAGCAGCTTAAGCCCGAGGGGGGGAAGATACGAGCAGTACTTC. It is translated as CASSLSPRGGRYEQYF.

This clonotype was seen at least ten times. V gene TRBV12-3 or TRBV12-4 combines with J gene TRBJ1-6; D unclear. CDR3 length equals 12 residues. V lost 3 bases to trimming and J lost 9 bases, with 6 bases between them. In nucleotides, the CDR3 is TGTGCCAGCAGTTTCCGGGGTTCACCCCTCCACTTT. It is translated as CASSFRGSPLHF.

The CDR3 spells CAISEPGGNGYTF. For the CDR3, the DNA is TGTGCCATCAGCGAACCAGGGGGAAATGGCTACACCTTC. The chain recombines TRBV10-3 with TRBJ1-2; 7 bases are a match to TRBD1. The ends lost 6 bases at V and 6 bases at J; junction bases unmatched: 7. CDR3 length equals 13 residues. CDR1 ENHRY and CDR2 SYGVKD come from the germline V gene.

A word on this clonotype: No conserved phenylalanine or tryptophan is present at the end of the CDR3, so a read error is the likely explanation. The J gene is TRBJ2-5, the V gene TRBV9; 9 bases are shared with TRBD2. The germline CDR1 and CDR2 sequences are SGDLS and YYNGEE. V lost 7 bases to trimming and J lost 3 bases; unmatched junction nucleotides: 10. The CDR3 is made up of 15 amino acids. In DNA, the CDR3 is TGTGCCAGCTGCCCGGTGGTAGCGGGAGAAGAGACCCAGTACTAC. This gives the protein CASCPVVAGEETQYY.

About this clonotype: At one end the junction does not follow the germline gene, possibly because of a read error. The V and J genes are TRBV7-6 and TRBJ2-6, with D uncertain. Germline V lookup: CDR1 SGHVS, CDR2 FNYEAQ. This CDR3 region has 15 residues. Written as DNA, the CDR3 is TGTGCCAGCAGGTTAGTCGGCTCTGGGGCCAACGTCCTGACTTTC. It is translated as CASRLVGSGANVLTF.

CDR3 nucleotide sequence: TGCGCCAGCAGCTTAGGGGGCAGCGTCCTGACTTTC. It translates to CASSLGGSVLTF. V and J are TRBV5-1 and TRBJ2-6; 7 bases are shared with TRBD1. Per germline, CDR1 SGHRS and CDR2 YFSETQ. With 2 bases clipped from V and 12 bases from J, the junction kept 2 bases outside the gene matches. The CDR3 length is 12 residues.

The chain uses TRBV10-3 and TRBJ2-7; 8 bases are shared with TRBD1. The CDR3 consists of 16 residues. In germline, CDR1 is ENHRY, CDR2 SYGVKD. V lost 0 bases, J lost 3 bases, and 7 bases stayed unmatched. The CDR3 nucleotides read TGTGCCATCAGTGAGTCCTCCGGGACAGGCCTCTACGAGCAGTACTTC. Translating it yields CAISESSGTGLYEQYF.

A word on this clonotype: Given a much more abundant clone one base away, this may be a read error. The chain is built from TRBV14 and TRBJ2-5; the match to TRBD1 covers 11 bases. Losses at the gene ends were 4 bases for V and 5 bases for J; bases not matched to a gene: 9. There are 16 residues in the CDR3. Germline CDR1 is SGHDN and CDR2 is FVKESK. The CDR3 loop reads CASSRSGTGGFETQYF. CDR3 bases: TGTGCCAGCAGCCGCTCCGGGACAGGGGGTTTTGAGACCCAGTACTTC.

V gene TRBV29-1 combines with J gene TRBJ2-5; TRBD1 agrees at 11 bases. With 6 bases clipped from V and 11 bases from J, the junction kept 17 bases outside the gene matches. Germline V CDR1 and CDR2: SQVTM, ANQGSEA. The CDR3 covers 15 residues. The CDR3 region is CSVTGQGASYNEQYF. The CDR3 nucleotides are TGCAGCGTGACCGGACAGGGGGCGTCATACAATGAGCAGTACTTC.

This clonotype was recorded a few times. V gene TRBV2 combines with J gene TRBJ2-7, with 10 bases fitting TRBD1. The CDR3 contains 13 residues. The germline gives CDR1 SNHLY, CDR2 FYNNEI. Losses at the gene ends were 6 bases for V and 4 bases for J; bases not matched to a gene: 3. This chain's CDR3 is CASRDRGRYEQYF. Written as DNA, the CDR3 is TGTGCCAGCAGGGACAGGGGGAGATACGAGCAGTACTTC.

This clonotype was seen once. The germline gene is not matched at one end of the junction; a read error may be the cause. The chain is built from TRBV14 and TRBJ2-7; the D gene could be TRBD1 or TRBD2 (5 bases each). Looked up from germline, CDR1 is SGHDN and CDR2 is FVKESK. The CDR3 sequence is 12 residues long. CDR3 sequence: CVSSLGTYEQYF. CDR3 nucleotide sequence: TGTGTCAGCAGCCTCGGGACGTACGAGCAGTACTTC.

This clonotype appeared a few times. This chain joins TRBV7-9 and TRBJ2-3, with TRBD2 identical over 7 bases. The trim removed 6 bases at V and 1 base at J, leaving 7 bases unmatched. Germline V gene lookup returns CDR1 SEHNR and CDR2 FQNEAQ (reference sequence). The CDR3 runs 15 residues. The CDR3 DNA reads as TGTGCCAGCAGTTCGAGCGGGGTGGGCACAGATACGCAGTATTTT. The encoded protein is CASSSSGVGTDTQYF.

This clonotype was recorded at least ten times. CDR3 DNA sequence: TGTGCCACCAGCGGCTCCGGGACAGGGTACTACGAGCAGTACTTC. It is translated as CATSGSGTGYYEQYF. The V and J genes are TRBV15 and TRBJ2-7; 9 bases map to TRBD1. V dropped 5 bases and J dropped 3; count of bases not matched to a gene: 8. Germline V gives CDR1 LNHNV, CDR2 YYDKDF (reference sequence). The CDR3 runs 15 residues.

Concerning this clonotype: Lacking the conserved final phenylalanine or tryptophan, this CDR3 likely reflects a read error. The CDR3 nucleotides read TGCAGTGCTAGAGTCGAACGGGGGCTGGATGGCTACACCCTC. It yields the protein CSARVERGLDGYTL. This sequence joins TRBV20-1 and TRBJ1-2, with D perhaps matching TRBD1 (6 bases). This CDR3 is 14 amino acids long. V shed 1 base and J shed 6 bases, with 15 bases lying between them. Germline loops: CDR1 DFQATT, CDR2 SNEGSKA (reference sequence).

As to this clonotype: Possible read error: a much larger clone is one base away. The chain employs TRBV7-9 and TRBJ2-6, with D perhaps matching TRBD1 or TRBD2 (5 bases each). CDR1 SEHNR and CDR2 FQNEAQ come from the germline V gene (reference sequence). This CDR3 is built from 15 residues. CDR3 sequence (DNA): TGCGCCAGCAGCTTTCGAGGGGAAGGGGCCAACATCCTGACTTTC. Translation gives CASSFRGEGANILTF.

This clonotype was picked up many times. The chain combines TRBV19 with TRBJ1-2; D uncertain. V lost 3 bases and J lost 4, with 12 bases in between. CDR1 and CDR2 (germline): LNHDA, SQIVND (reference sequence). This CDR3 has 14 amino acids. CDR3 nucleotide sequence: TGTGCCAGTAGTATCCGGCGTAGTCTCTATGGCTACACCTTC. This translates into CASSIRRSLYGYTF.

The table lists this clonotype with many counts. The chain is built from TRBV9 and TRBJ1-1; possibly TRBD1 for D (6 bases). Trimming shortened V by 3 bases and J by 4 bases, and 13 bases separated the two germline ends. CDR1 is SGDLS and CDR2 is YYNGEE in the germline V gene. The CDR3 covers 14 residues. CDR3 coding DNA: TGTGCCAGCAGCGACAGGGAGTGGAGCACTGAAGCTTTCTTT. It specifies CASSDREWSTEAFF.

The sample holds many counts of this clonotype. This rearrangement joins TRBV7-8 to TRBJ1-2; D call uncertain. The CDR3 extends over 13 amino acids. The germline V gene encodes CDR1 SGHVS and CDR2 FQNEAQ. Trimming removed 8 bases at V and 2 bases at J, with 12 bases between. The CDR3 region is CASGVGSNYGYTF. The CDR3 nucleotides read TGTGCCAGCGGCGTGGGGTCGAACTATGGCTACACCTTC.

A few counts support this clonotype. V is TRBV19 and J is TRBJ2-2, with D possibly matching TRBD2 (7 bases). CDR1 and CDR2 (germline): LNHDA, SQIVND (reference sequence). Trimming cost V 3 bases and J 8 bases, with 16 bases left between them. The CDR3 extends over 15 amino acids. The CDR3 protein is CASSIYREGSGELFF. CDR3 coding DNA: TGTGCCAGTAGTATCTACAGGGAGGGATCGGGGGAGCTGTTTTTT.

In the case of this clonotype: A read error may be the cause here, since a much bigger clone is one base away. The chain joins TRBV11-1 to TRBJ2-5; D perhaps matches TRBD1 (6 bases). The germline V gene has CDR1 SGHAT and CDR2 FQDESV (reference sequence). The CDR3 is 14 amino acids. CDR3 protein: CASSSGTRQEAQYF. CDR3 nucleotide sequence: TGTGCCAGCAGCTCAGGGACACGCCAAGAGGCCCAGTACTTC.

This clonotype was seen repeatedly, ten times or more. The chain couples TRBV5-1 to TRBJ2-7; maybe TRBD2 (5 bases). CDR3 length: 14 amino acids. Trimming stripped 4 bases from V and 3 bases from J, with 14 bases between. The germline V gene has CDR1 SGHRS and CDR2 YFSETQ. The CDR3 DNA is TGCGCCAGCAGCCCGGAGGACCCCATCTACGAGCAGTACTTC. Its protein product is CASSPEDPIYEQYF. Together with reference TRBV5-1 and TRBJ2-7, the CDR3 gives the full variable domain: KAGVTQTPRYLIKTRGQQVTLSCSPISGHRSVSWYQQTPGQGLQFLFEYFSETQRNKGNFPGRFSGRQFSNSRSEMNVSTLELGDSALYLCASSPEDPIYEQYFGPGTRLTVT.

The sample holds a few counts of this clonotype. CDR3 loop: CASSFGQGSGNTIYF. CDR3 coding DNA: TGTGCCAGCAGCTTCGGACAGGGCTCTGGAAACACCATATATTTT. The chain has TRBV9 and TRBJ1-3; 8 positions agree with TRBD1. V was pared by 4 bases and J by 0 bases, with 3 bases of the junction left unmatched. Germline CDR1 SGDLS, CDR2 YYNGEE. This CDR3 is built from 15 residues.

The table lists this clonotype with many counts. The CDR3 spells CASKDRRDTEAFF. The CDR3 region has the DNA TGTGCCAGTAAGGACAGGCGGGACACTGAAGCTTTCTTT. V gene TRBV19 combines with J gene TRBJ1-1; 7 bases match TRBD1. Trimming at V came to 7 bases and at J to 3 bases, leaving 5 bases not matched to a gene. Germline loops: CDR1 LNHDA, CDR2 SQIVND (reference sequence). The CDR3 runs 13 residues.